This T cell receptor (beta chain) was documented in a study of tumor-infiltrating lymphocytes in oesophageal squamous cell carcinoma (dated by TCRdb to about 2016). Library prep was done by PCR. This sample was sequenced with an Illumina HiSeq 2000. TCRdb reanalyzed the raw reads on its own, using fastp at Q25 for trimming and MiXCR for clone calling, and kept in-frame beta chains. Every entry covers one CDR3 protein and lists the most common genes and DNA from its rows. The sample table records just over 20,000 distinct CDR3 sequences; around 39% of these occur just once. Of the sample, 9.5% to 13% falls within the top ten clones. As to this clonotype: The antigen it recognizes is unknown. The input lacks base qualities; no much larger clone sits a single base away.

V is trimmed back by 1 base and J by 2 bases, and the junction contains 2 bases that no gene match accounts for. Measured from the cysteine to the phenylalanine, the CDR3 is 15 residues long. The retained sequence is limited to the CDR3, 45 bases, with the frame set at the first base. From a lookup of the germline V gene, CDR1 and CDR2 are SGHVS and FQNEAQ. Material for sequencing was esophageal tumor tissue. The chain was built from TRBV7-8 and TRBJ2-1; 7 nucleotides in the junction match TRBD2. The TCR sequence derives from a male donor with esophageal squamous cell carcinoma. The CDR3 reads CASSLVTSPYNEQFF. The DNA is as follows: TGTGCCAGCAGCTTAGTGACTAGCCCCTACAATGAGCAGTTCTTC.